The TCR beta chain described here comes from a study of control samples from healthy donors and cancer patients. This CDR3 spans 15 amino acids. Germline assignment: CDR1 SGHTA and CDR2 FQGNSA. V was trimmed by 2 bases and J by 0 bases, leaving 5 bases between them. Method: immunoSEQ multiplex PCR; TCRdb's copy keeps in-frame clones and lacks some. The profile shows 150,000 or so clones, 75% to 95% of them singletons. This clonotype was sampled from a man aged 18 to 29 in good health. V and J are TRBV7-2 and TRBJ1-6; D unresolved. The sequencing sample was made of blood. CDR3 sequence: CASSLSSSYNSPLHF. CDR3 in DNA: TGTGCCAGCAGCTTATCCAGCTCCTATAATTCACCCCTCCACTTT. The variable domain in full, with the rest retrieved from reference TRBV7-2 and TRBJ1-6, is GAGVSQSPSNKVTEKGKDVELRCDPISGHTALYWYRQSLGQGLEFLIYFQGNSAPDKSGLPSDRFSAERTGGSVSTLTIQRTQQEDSAVYLCASSLSSSYNSPLHFGNGTRLTVT.